This T cell receptor (beta chain) was observed in a study of a mutant IDH1 vaccine in newly diagnosed glioma (dated by TCRdb to the early 2020s). Regarding the research as a whole: Vaccination began 4-6 weeks after radiotherapy alone, or alongside temozolomide cycles in the chemotherapy-containing groups. Of the 25 to 40 patients who were treated, about 62% were male and roughly 40% were female, and the mean age was around 41 years. Before enrollment, patients had received standard therapy of radiotherapy alone, temozolomide alone, or radiochemotherapy with temozolomide; most received the combination. Visit V12 was the week-35 safety follow-up and visit V13 was the week-47 end of study. Six visits were used for peripheral blood collection: V03 (baseline), V05, V07, V10, V12 and V13. Longitudinal TCRB deep sequencing was performed for about two dozen treated patients wherever samples were available for exploratory analyses.

Receptor libraries were prepared by the immunoSEQ multiplex PCR assay. Rearranged TCR beta chain sequences were amplified using the hsTCRB Kit according to the manufacturer's protocol. Sequencing of TCRB libraries was carried out on an Illumina MiSeq. The source study handled its data this way. The proprietary platform of the kit vendor was used for demultiplexing, trimming and gene mapping. TCRdb provides this immuneACCESS table in a form limited to in-frame rearrangements. Some clones are lacking; in checked studies, under half of them reflect an unresolved V gene, and why the rest are absent is not known. The V and J calls and clone size are taken from that table; D and trimming were inferred from the DNA. The sample yields 25,000 to 40,000 clones; 78% were counted once. Of the sample, about 10% falls within the top ten clones. General study outcomes and caveats: According to the authors, sample limitations meant that analyses of patient blood samples could not be reproduced. Across multiple MHC alleles, vaccine-induced immune responses were seen in around 93% of patients. PBMC samples for TCRB deep sequencing were selected based on availability. Pseudoprogression seemed to be unrelated to changes in the top peripheral T cell clonotypes found by TCRB sequencing.

Explained via the paper, the time point label denotes: week 35, safety follow-up. Each vaccine dose was 300 ug of a 20-mer mutant IDH1 peptide in Montanide, given subcutaneously with topical imiquimod. Across visits V03 through V10, patients got a total of eight vaccinations, given in weeks 1, 3, 5, 7, 11, 15, 19 and 23. Newly diagnosed WHO grade 3 or 4 IDH1-mutant astrocytomas showing loss of nuclear ATRX were present in the donors. The samples were drawn from NOA16, a multicentre, single-arm, open-label phase I trial in Germany that tested a mutant IDH1 peptide vaccine in humans for the first time. Genomic DNA for TCRB sequencing was extracted from EDTA blood using the DNeasy Blood and Tissue Kit. In the case of this clone: Its target antigen remains unknown. No much larger clonotype is one base removed from it; base qualities were not supplied.

This TCR derives from a woman in her forties with glioma. Sequenced material: PBMCs, taken from a glioma patient whose treatment included an IDH1 peptide vaccine.

Read as DNA, the sequence is TGTGCCAGCAGCCCGAGAGGGGGAGGGGCTGGGGCCAACGTCCTGACTTTC. This is translated as CASSPRGGGAGANVLTF. The chain couples TRBV9 to TRBJ2-6; perhaps TRBD2 is the D gene, with 7 bases matching. For CDR1 and CDR2, the germline V gene lists SGDLS and YYNGEE. V and J are truncated by 4 bases and 2 bases respectively, leaving an intervening sequence of 16 bases. The CDR3 sequence holds 17 residues, the cysteine and phenylalanine included. Only CDR3 DNA remains: 51 bases, in frame from the first base.